The 23 T cell receptor beta chains given below trace back to one sample, sequenced in a study of sequential checkpoint blockade in melanoma. As to treatment: randomized to nivolumab then ipilimumab (arm A) or the reverse (arm B). Data came from immunoSEQ multiplex PCR; TCRdb stores just in-frame clones and leaves some out. The profile shows 3,400 or so clones, about 22% of them singletons. The sequencing here drew on tumor tissue (inferred from file names), taken from a patient given nivolumab and ipilimumab in sequence. These receptors originate from a human patient with melanoma. Some clones in this sample may be carry-over from other donors' samples.

The chain links TRBV11-3 to TRBJ1-4; D not resolved. The CDR3 consists of 15 residues. The V gene's germline CDR1 is SGHNT and CDR2 YENEEA. The V end lost 1 base, the J end lost 4 bases, and 10 bases lay between the germline ends. The DNA of the CDR3 is TGTGCCAGCAGCTTAGGAGGCCAGCATAATGAAAAACTGTTTTTT. It yields the protein CASSLGGQHNEKLFF.

In its sample, this clone was seen a few times. The rearrangement links TRBV5-1 to TRBJ2-1; weak D call: TRBD2 (6 bases). This CDR3 is 14 amino acids long. The V end was cut by 4 bases, the J end by 1 base, with 9 bases between. Per germline, CDR1 SGHRS and CDR2 YFSETQ. In nucleotides, the CDR3 is TGCGCCAGCAGCCCCGGGGGTTCCTACAATGAGCAGTTCTTC. Protein: CASSPGGSYNEQFF.

This clone was counted a few times. The chain recombines TRBV6-8 with TRBJ2-6, with 9 bases that match TRBD1. J was trimmed by 2 bases and V by 7 bases; bases with no gene match: 9. Germline V gene sequence: CDR1 MNHGY, CDR2 SAAAGT. The CDR3 loop spans 17 amino acids. The CDR3 loop is CASNSGTGQPGANVLTF. CDR3 DNA: TGTGCCAGCAACTCAGGGACAGGGCAACCTGGGGCCAACGTCCTGACTTTC.

This chain joins TRBV18 and TRBJ1-2, with TRBD1 as a possible D gene (5 bases). CDR1 is KGHSH and CDR2 is LQKENI in the germline V gene. This CDR3 has 15 residues. V was cut by 1 base and J by 5 bases, with 14 bases left in between. The CDR3: CASSPQGNPEYGYTF. The CDR3 nucleotides read TGTGCCAGCTCACCACAGGGGAACCCTGAGTATGGCTACACCTTC.

This clone was picked up many times. J is TRBJ1-2 and V is TRBV7-5; the table calls TRBD1, which could not be checked here. TRBV7-5 is tagged as a pseudogene. The CDR3 totals 16 residues. The CDR3 sequence: CASSHLTTGINYGYTF. The CDR3 coding sequence is TGTGCCAGCAGCCACTTAACGACAGGAATAAACTATGGCTACACCTTC.

This clone has ten or more counts. The chain employs TRBV11-3 and TRBJ1-1; TRBD1 might be the D (5 bases). Germline CDR1 and CDR2: SGHNT and YENEEA. The CDR3 loop spans 15 amino acids. Trimming stripped 7 bases from V and 5 bases from J, with 20 bases between. CDR3 bases: TGTGCCAGCACACCCCGAACAAGACGGGGGACTGAAGCTTTCTTT. It yields the protein CASTPRTRRGTEAFF.

This clone was picked up many times. The rearrangement joins TRBV11-3 to TRBJ1-6, with 9 bases fitting TRBD1. V lost 1 base and J lost 7; bases outside the gene matches: 5. The V gene's germline CDR1 is SGHNT and CDR2 YENEEA. The length of the CDR3 is 16 residues. CDR3 region: CASSLGDGQGNSPLHF. The CDR3 DNA reads as TGTGCCAGCAGCTTAGGAGATGGACAGGGGAATTCACCCCTCCACTTT. Full variable domain (remainder filled in from reference TRBV11-3 and TRBJ1-6): EAGVVQSPRYKIIEKKQPVAFWCNPISGHNTLYWYLQNLGQGPELLIRYENEEAVDDSQLPKDRFSAERLKGVDSTLKIQPAELGDSAVYLCASSLGDGQGNSPLHFGNGTRLTVT.

This clone ranks as large (0.1 to 1%). J is TRBJ1-1 and V is TRBV6-8; D may be TRBD1 (5 bases). The V end was cut by 3 bases, the J end by 5 bases, with 7 bases between. The CDR3 has 12 amino acids. In germline, CDR1 is MNHGY, CDR2 SAAAGT. CDR3 amino acids: CASSYGGTEAFF. As DNA, the CDR3 is TGTGCCAGCAGTTATGGGGGAACTGAAGCTTTCTTT.

This clone was observed a handful of times. The rearrangement links TRBV10-2 to TRBJ1-6; 7 positions agree with TRBD1. After removal of 7 bases from V and 3 bases from J, the junction contained 3 bases not matched to a gene. The CDR3 is made up of 14 amino acids. The germline gives CDR1 WSHSY, CDR2 SAAADI. The CDR3 region has the DNA TGCGCCAGCACTAGGGACAGCTATAATTCACCCCTCCACTTT. Its protein product is CASTRDSYNSPLHF.

This clone showed up many times. The gene calls are TRBV9 and TRBJ2-4; D possibly matches TRBD1 or TRBD2 (5 bases each). Per germline, CDR1 SGDLS and CDR2 YYNGEE. Between the trimmed V and J ends, which lost 4 bases and 0 bases, there was a span of 14 bases. The CDR3 spans 16 residues. The chain's CDR3 is CASSLGPGLAKNIQYF. The CDR3 region has the DNA TGTGCCAGCAGCTTAGGGCCGGGGCTAGCCAAAAACATTCAGTACTTC.

This clone was found a few times. The rearrangement links TRBV6-8 to TRBJ2-5, with 15 bases fitting TRBD2. The CDR3 extends over 16 amino acids. Germline lookup yields CDR1 MNHGY and CDR2 SAAAGT. The V and J ends lost 4 bases and 5 bases, in that order; junction bases with no gene match: 5. CDR3 in amino acids: CASSWTSGGAAETQYF. DNA for the CDR3: TGTGCCAGCAGTTGGACTAGCGGGGGGGCCGCCGAGACCCAGTACTTC.

The CDR3 sequence: CASSPQGTRAEAFF. In DNA, the CDR3 is TGTGCCAGCTCACCGCAAGGGACACGCGCTGAAGCTTTCTTT. The gene calls are TRBV18 and TRBJ1-1, with D possibly being TRBD1 (6 bases). This CDR3 comprises 14 residues. V lost 3 bases, J lost 6 bases, and 14 bases lay in between. Per the germline V gene, CDR1 is KGHSH and CDR2 is LQKENI.

This clone is termed medium-sized. The chain couples TRBV9 to TRBJ2-3, with TRBD1 identical over 9 bases. Trimming at V came to 3 bases and at J to 7 bases, leaving 12 bases not matched to a gene. Germline V CDR1 and CDR2: SGDLS, YYNGEE. This CDR3 has 16 amino acids. CDR3 sequence reads: CASSAAQTGGSHTQYF. The DNA of the CDR3 is TGTGCCAGCAGCGCAGCACAAACAGGGGGCTCGCATACGCAGTATTTT.

This clone came up a few times. This chain connects TRBV5-1 to TRBJ2-3; TRBD2 matches 7 bases. This CDR3 is built from 15 residues. Trimming took 1 base from V and 4 from J; bases not matched to a gene: 6. Germline assignment: CDR1 SGHRS and CDR2 YFSETQ. CDR3 coding DNA: TGCGCCAGCAGCTTGTTTGCTAGCGGCTCAGATACGCAGTATTTT. This gives the protein CASSLFASGSDTQYF.

This clone ranks as medium-sized. DNA for the CDR3: TGTGCCAGCAGTGTCCAGGGGGCTCCCTACAATGAGCAGTTCTTC. Amino acids: CASSVQGAPYNEQFF. The chain recombines TRBV6-8 with TRBJ2-1; the match to TRBD1 covers 8 bases. Trimming removed 5 bases from V and 2 bases from J; junction bases left unmatched: 5. The germline CDR1 and CDR2 sequences are MNHGY and SAAAGT. The CDR3 loop spans 15 amino acids.

The chain couples TRBV9 to TRBJ2-2; D is perhaps TRBD2 (6 bases). Trimming took off 0 bases at V and 0 bases at J, with 6 bases between the two ends. Germline V lookup: CDR1 SGDLS, CDR2 YYNGEE. CDR3 length equals 15 residues. This chain's CDR3 is CASSVAGANTGELFF. CDR3 DNA: TGTGCCAGCAGCGTAGCGGGGGCGAACACCGGGGAGCTGTTTTTT.

The chain carries TRBV18 and TRBJ1-5; 11 bases align to TRBD1. CDR1 is KGHSH and CDR2 is LQKENI in the germline V gene. The CDR3 length is 15 residues. V trimming: 1 base; J trimming: 7 bases; junction bases outside the gene matches: 3. CDR3 protein: CASSPQGQGGQPQHF. CDR3 nucleotide sequence: TGTGCCAGCTCACCACAGGGACAGGGGGGCCAGCCCCAGCATTTT.

There are a few counts of this clone. The genes are TRBV9 and TRBJ2-1; 12 nucleotides match TRBD1. CDR3 length: 16 amino acids. Germline trimming cut 4 bases from V and 5 bases from J; bases unmatched to any gene: 7. Germline assignment: CDR1 SGDLS and CDR2 YYNGEE. The CDR3 loop is CASSYTGTGGNNEQFF. CDR3 coding DNA: TGTGCCAGCAGCTACACCGGGACAGGGGGCAACAATGAGCAGTTCTTC.

This clone qualifies as medium-sized. The V and J genes are TRBV12-2 and TRBJ2-7. TRBV12-2 is classified as a pseudogene. CDR3 length equals 15 residues. The CDR3 sequence is CATRRAAGDSHEQYF. The CDR3 nucleotides are TGTGCCACCCGTCGGGCGGCCGGTGATTCCCACGAGCAGTACTTC.

This chain uses TRBV6-8 with TRBJ2-5; TRBD1 aligns across 9 bases. Germline CDR1 and CDR2: MNHGY and SAAAGT. This CDR3 has 15 residues. With V trimmed by 0 bases and J by 5 bases, 4 bases remained unmatched. The chain's CDR3 is CASSYSGQGKETQYF. CDR3 DNA: TGTGCCAGCAGTTACTCCGGACAGGGGAAGGAGACCCAGTACTTC.

This clone was picked up a small number of times. The rearrangement uses TRBV6-8 and TRBJ1-4, with 11 bases matching TRBD1. V was pared by 3 bases and J by 7 bases, with 19 bases of the junction left unmatched. The CDR3 covers 20 residues. Looked up from germline, CDR1 is MNHGY and CDR2 is SAAAGT. The chain's CDR3 is CASSYPMGQGVASGGEKLFF. DNA of the CDR3: TGTGCCAGCAGTTATCCCATGGGACAGGGGGTAGCGTCGGGTGGTGAAAAACTGTTTTTT.

There are a few counts of this clone. The V call is TRBV29-1, the J call TRBJ1-3; perhaps TRBD1 as D (5 bases). This CDR3 has 13 amino acids. Trimming cost V 5 bases and J 0 bases, with 8 bases left between them. Germline lookup yields CDR1 SQVTM and CDR2 ANQGSEA. The CDR3 reads CSVSRGSGNTIYF. Here the CDR3 DNA reads TGCAGCGTTTCAAGGGGCTCTGGAAACACCATATATTTT.

The rearrangement joins TRBV4-1 to TRBJ2-2; 7 bases fit TRBD1. J lost 4 bases, V lost 4 bases, and 12 bases had no gene match. This CDR3 contains 17 residues. Germline CDR1 and CDR2: MGHRA and YSYEKL. The DNA of the CDR3 is TGCGCCAGCAGCCGTCATAGGGGGCAGGGTGGCACCGGGGAGCTGTTTTTT. Translation gives CASSRHRGQGGTGELFF.